This T cell receptor (beta chain) was profiled in a study of metastatic and nonmetastatic thyroid tumors. Study at large: Samples came from malignant and benign thyroid patients, and repertoires were compared across blood and tumor or nodule tissue.

This clone was observed a few times. TCRdb re-analyzed the PCR reads using MiXCR. The sample holds about 50,000 clones, roughly 3.9% seen once. With V trimmed by 0 bases and J by 3 bases, 3 bases remained unmatched. The CDR3 is 15 residues long. From germline, CDR1 is KGHSH and CDR2 LQKENI. Patients were all untreated before their thyroid surgery. The rearrangement joins TRBV18 to TRBJ2-7; 9 bases align to TRBD2. The source of this sequence is a female donor with papillary thyroid cancer or a benign thyroid nodule (not recorded which). Some clones in this sample may be carry-over from other donors' samples. Sequenced sample: blood. This chain's CDR3 is CASSPPTSGDYEQYF. CDR3 coding DNA: TGTGCCAGCTCACCACCGACTAGCGGAGACTACGAGCAGTACTTC.